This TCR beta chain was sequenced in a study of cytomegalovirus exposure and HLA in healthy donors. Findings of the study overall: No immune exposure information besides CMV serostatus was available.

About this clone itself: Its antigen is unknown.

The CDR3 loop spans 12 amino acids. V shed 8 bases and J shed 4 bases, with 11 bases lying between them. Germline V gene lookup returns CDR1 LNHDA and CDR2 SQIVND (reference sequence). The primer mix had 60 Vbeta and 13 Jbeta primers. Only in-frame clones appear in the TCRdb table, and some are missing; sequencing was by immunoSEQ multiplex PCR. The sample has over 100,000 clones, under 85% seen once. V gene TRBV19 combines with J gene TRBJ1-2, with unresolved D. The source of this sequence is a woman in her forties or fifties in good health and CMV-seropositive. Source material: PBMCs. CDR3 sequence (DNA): TGTGCCAGTGGGCTGGGCAGCTATGGCTACACCTTC. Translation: CASGLGSYGYTF. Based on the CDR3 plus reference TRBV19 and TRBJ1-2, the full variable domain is DGGITQSPKYLFRKEGQNVTLSCEQNLNHDAMYWYRQDPGQGLRLIYYSQIVNDFQKGDIAEGYSVSREKKESFPLTVTSAQKNPTAFYLCASGLGSYGYTFGSGTRLTVV.